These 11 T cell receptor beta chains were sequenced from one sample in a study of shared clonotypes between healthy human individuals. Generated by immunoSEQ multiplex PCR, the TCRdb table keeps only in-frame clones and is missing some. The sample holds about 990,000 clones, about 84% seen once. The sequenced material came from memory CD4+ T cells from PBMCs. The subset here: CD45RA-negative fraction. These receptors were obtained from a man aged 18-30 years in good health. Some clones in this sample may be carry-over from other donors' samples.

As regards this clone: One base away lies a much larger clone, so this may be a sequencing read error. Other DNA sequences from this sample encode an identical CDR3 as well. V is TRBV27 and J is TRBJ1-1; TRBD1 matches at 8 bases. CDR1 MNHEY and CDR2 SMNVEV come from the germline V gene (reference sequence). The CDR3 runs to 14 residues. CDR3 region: CASSFGTGGTEAFF. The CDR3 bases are TGCGCCAGCAGTTTCGGGACAGGAGGGACTGAAGCTTTCTTT.

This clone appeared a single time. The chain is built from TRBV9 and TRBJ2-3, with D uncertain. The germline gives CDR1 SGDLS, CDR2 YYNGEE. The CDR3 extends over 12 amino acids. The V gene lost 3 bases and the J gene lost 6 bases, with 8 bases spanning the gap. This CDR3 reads CASSDTFDTQYF. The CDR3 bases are TGTGCCAGCAGCGACACCTTCGATACGCAGTATTTT.

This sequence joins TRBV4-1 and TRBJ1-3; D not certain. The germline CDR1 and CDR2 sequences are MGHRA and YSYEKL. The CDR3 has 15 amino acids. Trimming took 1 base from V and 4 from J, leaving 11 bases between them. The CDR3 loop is CASSQGMGPGNTIYF. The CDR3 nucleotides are TGCGCCAGCAGCCAAGGAATGGGTCCCGGAAACACCATATATTTT.

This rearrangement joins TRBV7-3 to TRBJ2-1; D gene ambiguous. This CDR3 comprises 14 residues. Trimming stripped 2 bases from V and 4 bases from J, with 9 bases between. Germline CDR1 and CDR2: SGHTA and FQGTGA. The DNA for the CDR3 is TGTGCCAGCAGCTTACTTCCTTCTTACAATGAGCAGTTCTTC. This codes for CASSLLPSYNEQFF.

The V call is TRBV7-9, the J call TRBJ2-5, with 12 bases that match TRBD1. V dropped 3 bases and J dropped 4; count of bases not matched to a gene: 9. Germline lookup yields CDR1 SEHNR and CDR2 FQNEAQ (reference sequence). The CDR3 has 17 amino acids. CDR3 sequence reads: CASSLGTGGGIRETQYF. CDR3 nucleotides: TGTGCCAGCAGCTTGGGGACAGGGGGCGGAATACGAGAGACCCAGTACTTC.

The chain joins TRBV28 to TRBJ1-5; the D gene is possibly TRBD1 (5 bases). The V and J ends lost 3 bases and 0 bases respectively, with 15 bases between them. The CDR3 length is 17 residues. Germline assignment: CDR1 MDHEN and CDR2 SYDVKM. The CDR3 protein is CASSLVGDLYSNQPQHF. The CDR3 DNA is TGTGCCAGCAGTTTGGTAGGGGACCTTTATAGCAATCAGCCCCAGCATTTT. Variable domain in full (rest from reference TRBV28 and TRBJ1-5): DVKVTQSSRYLVKRTGEKVFLECVQDMDHENMFWYRQDPGLGLRLIYFSYDVKMKEKGDIPEGYSVSREKKERFSLILESASTNQTSMYLCASSLVGDLYSNQPQHFGDGTRLSIL.

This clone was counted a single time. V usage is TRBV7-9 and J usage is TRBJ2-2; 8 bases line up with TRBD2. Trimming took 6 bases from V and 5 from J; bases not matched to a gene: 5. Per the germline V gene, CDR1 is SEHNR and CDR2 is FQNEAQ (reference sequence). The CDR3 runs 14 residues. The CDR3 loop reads CASSSGLVTGELFF. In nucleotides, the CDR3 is TGTGCCAGCAGTTCGGGACTAGTTACCGGGGAGCTGTTTTTT.

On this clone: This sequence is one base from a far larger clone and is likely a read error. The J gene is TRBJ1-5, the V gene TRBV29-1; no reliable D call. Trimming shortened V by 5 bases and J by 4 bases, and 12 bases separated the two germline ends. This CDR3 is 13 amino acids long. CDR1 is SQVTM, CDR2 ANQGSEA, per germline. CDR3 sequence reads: CSVSGIANQPQHF. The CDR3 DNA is TGCAGCGTTAGTGGGATCGCAAATCAGCCCCAGCATTTT. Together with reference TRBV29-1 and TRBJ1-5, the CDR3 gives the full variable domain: SAVISQKPSRDICQRGTSLTIQCQVDSQVTMMFWYRQQPGQSLTLIATANQGSEATYESGFVIDKFPISRPNLTFSTLTVSNMSPEDSSIYLCSVSGIANQPQHFGDGTRLSIL.

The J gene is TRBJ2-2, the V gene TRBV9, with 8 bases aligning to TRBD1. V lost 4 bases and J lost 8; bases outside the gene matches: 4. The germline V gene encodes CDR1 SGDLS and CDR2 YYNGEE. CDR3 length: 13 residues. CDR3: CASSSQGAGELFF. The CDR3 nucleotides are TGTGCCAGCAGCTCCCAGGGGGCGGGGGAGCTGTTTTTT.

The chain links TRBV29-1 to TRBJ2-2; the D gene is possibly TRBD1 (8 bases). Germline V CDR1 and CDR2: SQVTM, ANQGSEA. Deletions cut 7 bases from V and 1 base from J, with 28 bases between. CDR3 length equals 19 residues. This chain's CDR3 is CSGRGQGALAGENTGELFF. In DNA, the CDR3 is TGCAGCGGGAGGGGTCAGGGGGCGTTGGCGGGAGAGAACACCGGGGAGCTGTTTTTT.

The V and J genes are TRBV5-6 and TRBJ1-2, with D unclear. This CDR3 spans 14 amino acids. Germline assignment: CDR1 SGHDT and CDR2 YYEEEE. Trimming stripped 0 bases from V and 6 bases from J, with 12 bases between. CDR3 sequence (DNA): TGTGCCAGCAGCTTGGTACCTCCGGCGGATGGCTACACCTTC. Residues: CASSLVPPADGYTF.